Below are 23 T cell receptor beta chains sequenced from a single sample in a study of identical twins. TCRdb recomputed calls from the 5' RACE reads with MiXCR, one row per CDR3 protein. Found here are 450,000 or so distinct CDR3 sequences, 20% to 25% of them singletons; the top ten hold about 2.7%. This sample was also put to use in a study of T cells expressing NK-cell markers.

The sample comprised CD4+ T cells sorted from blood. These receptors were collected from a woman aged 18-29 years in good health.

The gene calls are TRBV20-1 and TRBJ1-2; a possible D gene is TRBD1 (5 bases). Trimming shortened V by 5 bases and J by 4 bases, and 14 bases separated the two germline ends. The CDR3 sequence is 13 residues long. Germline-derived CDR1 and CDR2 are DFQATT and SNEGSKA (reference sequence). CDR3 DNA: TGCAGTGCTCCCCCAAGGGACCTCTATGGCTACACCTTC. Its protein product is CSAPPRDLYGYTF.

The chain has TRBV10-3 and TRBJ2-2; 8 bases line up with TRBD2. The J segment lost 6 bases and the V segment lost 5 bases, leaving 11 bases of the junction unmatched. Germline V gene lookup returns CDR1 ENHRY and CDR2 SYGVKD. The CDR3 contains 16 residues. In DNA, the CDR3 is TGTGCCATCAGTCCTTCGGGGGGGACCTTCGCCGGGGAGCTGTTTTTT. Residues: CAISPSGGTFAGELFF.

This clonotype was detected a few times. The V gene is TRBV6-1, the J gene TRBJ2-7; D tentatively reads TRBD1 or TRBD2 (5 bases each). V dropped 8 bases and J dropped 2 bases, with 16 bases sitting between them. Germline CDR1 reads MNHNS; CDR2 reads SASEGT. The CDR3 covers 14 residues. DNA for the CDR3: TGTGCCAGCCGATCCCAGCCGGGGCCCTACGAGCAGTACTTC. Translated, it gives CASRSQPGPYEQYF.

The chain is built from TRBV5-1 and TRBJ2-3; 7 bases match TRBD2. With 4 bases clipped from V and 0 bases from J, the junction kept 5 bases outside the gene matches. The germline V gene encodes CDR1 SGHRS and CDR2 YFSETQ. The CDR3 is 15 amino acids. The CDR3 is CASSDSGLSTDTQYF. CDR3 bases: TGCGCCAGCAGCGATAGCGGGCTCAGCACAGATACGCAGTATTTT.

This chain connects TRBV6-1 to TRBJ2-3; possibly TRBD1 or TRBD2 for D (6 bases each). Trimming took off 6 bases at V and 0 bases at J, with 22 bases between the two ends. From germline, CDR1 is MNHNS and CDR2 SASEGT. The CDR3 length is 18 residues. CDR3 in amino acids: CASRAVGSGGPSTDTQYF. In DNA, the CDR3 is TGTGCCAGCAGGGCTGTGGGGAGTGGGGGGCCTAGCACAGATACGCAGTATTTT.

In this sample, this clonotype turned up a few times. The rearrangement uses TRBV20-1 and TRBJ2-1, with TRBD2 matching over 9 bases. Germline V gene data show CDR1 as DFQATT and CDR2 as SNEGSKA (reference sequence). This CDR3 region has 15 residues. Germline trimming cut 3 bases from V and 7 bases from J; bases unmatched to any gene: 10. CDR3 loop: CSARAFAGGRNEQFF. Written as DNA, the CDR3 is TGCAGTGCTAGGGCCTTTGCGGGAGGGCGGAATGAGCAGTTCTTC.

The J gene is TRBJ2-5, the V gene TRBV20-1; 16 positions agree with TRBD2. Per germline, CDR1 DFQATT and CDR2 SNEGSKA (reference sequence). Trimming at V came to 4 bases and at J to 5 bases, leaving 25 bases not matched to a gene. CDR3 length: 22 residues. The CDR3 is CSATRQLGPGLAGGRFRETQYF. The DNA of the CDR3 is TGCAGTGCTACCCGACAGCTAGGACCGGGACTAGCGGGAGGGCGGTTCAGGGAGACCCAGTACTTC.

The chain has TRBV20-1 and TRBJ2-7, with 15 nucleotides matching TRBD2. The trim removed 4 bases at V and 4 bases at J, leaving 8 bases unmatched. The CDR3 runs to 16 residues. Germline V gene data show CDR1 as DFQATT and CDR2 as SNEGSKA (reference sequence). In DNA, the CDR3 is TGCAGTGCTATCAGCCCCGGGACTAGCGGGGGGTACGAGCAGTACTTC. Protein: CSAISPGTSGGYEQYF.

The DNA for the CDR3 is TGCAGTGCCCAGCGGGAGCCTAGCACAGATACGCAGTATTTT. Encoded protein: CSAQREPSTDTQYF. V usage is TRBV20-1 and J usage is TRBJ2-3, with TRBD2 matching 8 bases. The CDR3 covers 14 residues. Germline V lookup: CDR1 DFQATT, CDR2 SNEGSKA (reference sequence). The J segment lost 0 bases and the V segment lost 6 bases, leaving 5 bases of the junction unmatched.

The chain recombines TRBV24-1 with TRBJ2-1; a possible D gene is TRBD1 (5 bases). The V end was cut by 3 bases, the J end by 6 bases, with 8 bases between. The length of the CDR3 is 13 residues. Germline V CDR1 and CDR2: KGHDR, SFDVKD. The CDR3 spells CATSDGAANEQFF. CDR3 DNA sequence: TGTGCCACCAGTGATGGGGCTGCCAATGAGCAGTTCTTC.

This clonotype was detected a few times. The chain recombines TRBV7-9 with TRBJ2-3; D might be TRBD2 (5 bases). V was trimmed by 4 bases and J by 4 bases, leaving 9 bases between them. The germline CDR1 and CDR2 sequences are SEHNR and FQNEAQ (reference sequence). This CDR3 region has 13 residues. The CDR3 loop reads CASSSLAADTQYF. As DNA, the CDR3 is TGTGCCAGCAGCTCCCTAGCCGCAGATACGCAGTATTTT.

The chain joins TRBV10-3 to TRBJ2-1, with 8 nucleotides matching TRBD1. CDR1 is ENHRY, CDR2 SYGVKD, per germline. The CDR3 sequence is 15 residues long. V lost 0 bases, J lost 9 bases, and 7 bases stayed unmatched. CDR3 sequence: CAISESKDRVGEQFF. DNA of the CDR3: TGTGCCATCAGTGAGTCGAAGGACAGGGTGGGTGAGCAGTTCTTC.

This clonotype was seen ten or more times. V gene TRBV20-1 combines with J gene TRBJ1-3; D perhaps matches TRBD1 (5 bases). Per the germline V gene, CDR1 is DFQATT and CDR2 is SNEGSKA (reference sequence). The CDR3 spans 13 residues. The germline V and J ends were trimmed by 7 bases and 1 base, with 11 bases remaining between them. The CDR3 bases are TGCAGTGTGGCCCGGACATCTGGAAACACCATATATTTT. Protein: CSVARTSGNTIYF.

The chain recombines TRBV5-1 with TRBJ2-7, with D perhaps matching TRBD1 (5 bases). V lost 2 bases, J lost 6 bases, and 12 bases lay in between. Looked up from germline, CDR1 is SGHRS and CDR2 is YFSETQ. CDR3 length equals 13 residues. CDR3 residues: CASSLNRGREQYF. As DNA, the CDR3 is TGCGCCAGCAGCTTAAATAGGGGTCGCGAGCAGTACTTC.

This chain uses TRBV12-3 or TRBV12-4 with TRBJ2-3; TRBD1 or TRBD2 may be the D gene (5 bases each). CDR3 length equals 13 residues. V was pared by 8 bases and J by 4 bases, with 13 bases between. The CDR3 region is CASCLLGADTQYF. In DNA form, the CDR3 reads TGTGCCAGCTGCCTTTTGGGGGCAGATACGCAGTATTTT.

This clonotype was observed a handful of times. The V and J genes are TRBV7-8 and TRBJ2-3, with D hard to call. Germline-derived CDR1 and CDR2 are SGHVS and FQNEAQ. The CDR3 runs to 12 residues. Trimming left V 3 bases short and J 5 bases short, with 6 bases between. The chain's CDR3 is CASSFPGDTQYF. The CDR3 DNA reads TGTGCCAGCAGCTTCCCGGGAGATACGCAGTATTTT.

The sample holds a few counts of this clonotype. CDR3 in DNA: TGTGCCAGCAGTTACTCGTCTCGGGAACGGGCCAACGTCCTGACTTTC. The encoded protein is CASSYSSRERANVLTF. The chain links TRBV6-5 to TRBJ2-6; maybe TRBD2 (5 bases). V was shortened by 0 bases and J by 5 bases, with 11 bases between the two germline ends. This CDR3 has 16 amino acids. Germline values: CDR1 MNHEY, CDR2 SVGAGI.

Only a few counts were recorded for this clonotype. This chain uses TRBV5-4 with TRBJ2-1; 9 bases agree with TRBD2. CDR1 is SGHNT and CDR2 is YYREEE in the germline V gene (reference sequence). The V segment lost 0 bases and the J segment 7 bases; nucleotides outside the gene matches: 5. CDR3 length: 15 amino acids. CDR3: CASSLGGGAENEQFF. The CDR3 nucleotides are TGTGCCAGCAGCTTGGGCGGGGGGGCTGAGAATGAGCAGTTCTTC.

In this sample, this clonotype turned up a few times. The chain uses TRBV20-1 and TRBJ2-3, with TRBD2 matching over 8 bases. The germline V gene has CDR1 DFQATT and CDR2 SNEGSKA (reference sequence). V was pared by 2 bases and J by 2 bases, with 9 bases of the junction left unmatched. This CDR3 region has 16 residues. CDR3 bases: TGCAGTGCTAGACTCGTACTAGCGGCCTACACAGATACGCAGTATTTT. Protein sequence: CSARLVLAAYTDTQYF.

The CDR3 is CASSFPRGPSYGYTF. The CDR3 nucleotides read TGTGCCAGCAGCTTCCCCAGGGGCCCGAGCTATGGCTACACCTTC. The rearrangement joins TRBV5-6 to TRBJ1-2, with D perhaps matching TRBD1 (6 bases). The CDR3 is made up of 15 amino acids. In germline, CDR1 is SGHDT, CDR2 YYEEEE. V was cut by 2 bases and J by 4 bases, with 15 bases left in between.

The chain employs TRBV11-2 and TRBJ2-1, with D perhaps TRBD2 (6 bases). CDR1 SGHAT and CDR2 FQNNGV come from the germline V gene. Trimming stripped 2 bases from V and 1 base from J, with 15 bases between. The CDR3 is 17 residues long. This chain's CDR3 is CASSLIWAGLSYNEQFF. The DNA of the CDR3 is TGTGCCAGCAGCTTAATATGGGCGGGACTTTCCTACAATGAGCAGTTCTTC.

The genes are TRBV7-2 and TRBJ2-3, with D unclear. V was trimmed by 5 bases and J by 3 bases, leaving 15 bases between them. Germline V gene data show CDR1 as SGHTA and CDR2 as FQGNSA. This CDR3 region has 15 residues. This chain's CDR3 is CASSPTLITTDTQYF. DNA of the CDR3: TGTGCCAGCAGCCCGACGCTGATCACGACAGATACGCAGTATTTT. The full variable domain, completed using reference TRBV7-2 and TRBJ2-3, is GAGVSQSPSNKVTEKGKDVELRCDPISGHTALYWYRQSLGQGLEFLIYFQGNSAPDKSGLPSDRFSAERTGGSVSTLTIQRTQQEDSAVYLCASSPTLITTDTQYFGPGTRLTVL.

V gene TRBV12-3 or TRBV12-4 combines with J gene TRBJ1-1; D ambiguous. This CDR3 is built from 12 residues. The V gene lost 3 bases and the J gene lost 11 bases, with 13 bases spanning the gap. The CDR3 is CASSFLEGRAFF. CDR3 coding DNA: TGTGCCAGCAGTTTTTTGGAGGGTCGGGCTTTCTTT.